One and the same sample provided the 29 T cell receptor beta chains below, sequenced in a study of control samples from healthy donors and cancer patients. The protocol was immunoSEQ multiplex PCR, while the TCRdb copy is restricted to in-frame clones and leaves out a portion. The data show just over 9,000 clones, more than 85% seen once. Sequenced material: PBMCs. The receptors here all came from a man aged 55 to 70 with colorectal cancer.

This chain connects TRBV7-9 to TRBJ1-5, with TRBD1 matching over 8 bases. Per germline, CDR1 SEHNR and CDR2 FQNEAQ (reference sequence). The CDR3 is made up of 17 amino acids. V trimming: 2 bases; J trimming: 5 bases; junction bases outside the gene matches: 11. The CDR3 here is CASSLRQGRERDQPQHF. The CDR3 bases are TGTGCCAGCAGCTTAAGACAGGGGCGGGAACGGGATCAGCCCCAGCATTTT.

This clone has only one observation. The chain employs TRBV6-1 and TRBJ1-6, with D perhaps matching TRBD1 (6 bases). The CDR3 totals 12 residues. With 3 bases removed from V and 10 bases from J, the gap between germline ends came to 7 bases. Germline V CDR1 and CDR2: MNHNS, SASEGT. The CDR3 bases are TGTGCCAGCAGTGACAGGGGATCACCCCTCCACTTT. Amino acid sequence: CASSDRGSPLHF.

V and J are TRBV28 and TRBJ1-2; D gene ambiguous. V shed 4 bases and J shed 2 bases, with 11 bases lying between them. The CDR3 runs to 14 residues. CDR1 is MDHEN, CDR2 SYDVKM, per germline. In DNA form, the CDR3 reads TGTGCCAGCAGTTCGGTGTTTTGGAACTATGGCTACACCTTC. Protein sequence: CASSSVFWNYGYTF.

This clone was seen only a few times. The CDR3 DNA sequence: TGTGCCAGCAGTCGCGGGGGGAATCAGCCCCAGCATTTT. Its protein product is CASSRGGNQPQHF. The rearrangement joins TRBV7-9 to TRBJ1-5; the D gene is possibly TRBD1 (5 bases). The V gene lost 6 bases and the J gene lost 4 bases, with 10 bases spanning the gap. Germline V CDR1 and CDR2: SEHNR, FQNEAQ (reference sequence). This CDR3 has 13 amino acids. The whole variable domain, remainder taken from reference TRBV7-9 and TRBJ1-5, is DTGVSQNPRHKITKRGQNVTFRCDPISEHNRLYWYRQTLGQGPEFLTYFQNEAQLEKSRLLSDRFSAERPKGSFSTLEIQRTEQGDSAMYLCASSRGGNQPQHFGDGTRLSIL.

The V gene is TRBV7-8, the J gene TRBJ1-2; unclear D gene. V lost 1 base, J lost 6 bases, and 12 bases lay in between. The CDR3 consists of 14 residues. The germline V gene has CDR1 SGHVS and CDR2 FQNEAQ. The CDR3: CASSLGETVDGYTF. The CDR3 DNA reads as TGTGCCAGCAGCTTAGGGGAAACAGTAGATGGCTACACCTTC. Full variable domain (remainder filled in from reference TRBV7-8 and TRBJ1-2): GAGVSQSPRYKVAKRGQDVALRCDPISGHVSLFWYQQALGQGPEFLTYFQNEAQLDKSGLPSDRFFAERPEGSVSTLKIQRTQQEDSAVYLCASSLGETVDGYTFGSGTRLTVV.

This chain joins TRBV29-1 and TRBJ2-3; a weak D match, TRBD1 (6 bases). Trimming removed 6 bases at V and 1 base at J, with 8 bases between. This CDR3 has 12 amino acids. The V gene's germline CDR1 is SQVTM and CDR2 ANQGSEA. The CDR3 loop is CSVDRGTDTQYF. The CDR3 region has the DNA TGCAGCGTGGACAGAGGCACAGATACGCAGTATTTT.

This clone was seen just once. The chain links TRBV27 to TRBJ2-7; D remains ambiguous. This CDR3 is 14 amino acids long. Germline CDR1 reads MNHEY; CDR2 reads SMNVEV (reference sequence). Trimming removed 0 bases at V and 4 bases at J, with 10 bases between. DNA for the CDR3: TGTGCCAGCAGTTTATCGGTAGGATCTTACGAGCAGTACTTC. This codes for CASSLSVGSYEQYF.

The CDR3 DNA follows: TGTGCCAGCAGCTTAGCAAAGCGTCAATGGGGGGATGAGCAGTTCTTC. It is translated as CASSLAKRQWGDEQFF. This chain joins TRBV11-1 and TRBJ2-1; D possibly corresponds to TRBD2 (6 bases). This CDR3 is built from 16 residues. Per germline, CDR1 SGHAT and CDR2 FQDESV (reference sequence). Trimming shortened V by 0 bases and J by 8 bases, and 17 bases separated the two germline ends. The variable domain in full, completed from reference TRBV11-1 and TRBJ2-1, reads EAEVAQSPRYKITEKSQAVAFWCDPISGHATLYWYRQILGQGPELLVQFQDESVVDDSQLPKDRFSAERLKGVDSTLKIQPAELGDSAMYLCASSLAKRQWGDEQFFGPGTRLTVL.

The gene calls are TRBV11-2 and TRBJ2-1; 10 bases fit TRBD1. Germline CDR1 SGHAT, CDR2 FQNNGV. After removal of 8 bases from V and 5 bases from J, the junction contained 12 bases not matched to a gene. The CDR3 runs 16 residues. CDR3 sequence (DNA): TGTGCCAGCGGAACCGGGACAGGGGTGGGGCACAATGAGCAGTTCTTC. This gives the protein CASGTGTGVGHNEQFF.

The CDR3: CASRLAGGHEQFF. In nucleotides, the CDR3 is TGCGCCAGCAGACTAGCGGGGGGGCATGAGCAGTTCTTC. This chain links TRBV5-1 with TRBJ2-1; 13 nucleotides agree with TRBD2. J was trimmed by 8 bases and V by 5 bases; bases with no gene match: 1. This CDR3 is 13 amino acids long. CDR1 and CDR2 from the germline V gene are SGHRS and YFSETQ.

This chain joins TRBV27 and TRBJ1-2; a possible D gene is TRBD1 (5 bases). Germline CDR1 reads MNHEY; CDR2 reads SMNVEV (reference sequence). This CDR3 region has 14 residues. V dropped 3 bases and J dropped 8 bases, with 16 bases sitting between them. CDR3 region: CASSFFRGAGGYTF. Written as DNA, the CDR3 is TGTGCCAGCAGTTTTTTTCGGGGCGCAGGGGGCTACACCTTC.

CDR3: CASSHEGGTGYTF. The CDR3 DNA is TGTGCCAGCAGCCACGAGGGGGGAACCGGCTACACCTTC. The chain links TRBV7-9 to TRBJ1-2; maybe TRBD1 (6 bases). V dropped 5 bases and J dropped 8 bases, with 15 bases sitting between them. This CDR3 comprises 13 residues. Germline V gene lookup returns CDR1 SEHNR and CDR2 FQNEAQ (reference sequence).

The gene calls are TRBV4-3 and TRBJ2-3, with D uncertain. Between the trimmed V and J ends, which lost 0 bases and 4 bases, there was a span of 11 bases. This CDR3 contains 15 residues. Germline V gene sequence: CDR1 LGHNA, CDR2 YSLEER. The DNA of the CDR3 is TGCGCCAGCAGCCAAGAGTCCAGGCTCCCAGATACGCAGTATTTT. Encoded protein: CASSQESRLPDTQYF.

The chain couples TRBV25-1 to TRBJ2-1; D is perhaps TRBD2 (7 bases). This CDR3 has 16 residues. V gave up 4 bases and J gave up 5 bases, with 18 bases separating them. Germline assignment: CDR1 MGHDK and CDR2 SYGVNS. Written as DNA, the CDR3 is TGTGCCAGCAGTGCCTTTAGGGGGGGTTCGAACAATGAGCAGTTCTTC. It encodes CASSAFRGGSNNEQFF.

The J gene is TRBJ1-4, the V gene TRBV28; the D gene is possibly TRBD1 (5 bases). The V gene's germline CDR1 is MDHEN and CDR2 SYDVKM. The length of the CDR3 is 15 residues. V lost 5 bases and J 7 bases, leaving 17 bases between the germline ends. CDR3 region: CASSPPREGAEKLFF. The CDR3 DNA follows: TGTGCCAGCAGTCCACCCAGGGAAGGGGCTGAAAAACTGTTTTTT.

The rearrangement joins TRBV6-5 to TRBJ1-1, with TRBD1 matching over 9 bases. Germline CDR1 and CDR2: MNHEY and SVGAGI. This CDR3 has 13 amino acids. The junction had 4 bases not matched to a gene; V was cut back by 6 bases and J by 5 bases. The CDR3 spells CASRGTGRTEAFF. The CDR3 DNA follows: TGTGCCAGCAGGGGGACAGGGAGGACTGAAGCTTTCTTT.

The V and J genes are TRBV4-3 and TRBJ1-4; perhaps TRBD1 as D (5 bases). Germline-derived CDR1 and CDR2 are LGHNA and YSLEER. CDR3 length: 15 residues. V lost 3 bases, J lost 4 bases, and 12 bases lay in between. The chain's CDR3 is CASSHGGGYNEKLFF. CDR3 DNA: TGCGCCAGCAGCCATGGGGGGGGATATAATGAAAAACTGTTTTTT.

The chain combines TRBV4-3 with TRBJ2-1; 8 nucleotides match TRBD2. The CDR3 length is 16 residues. Trimming cost V 1 base and J 1 base; bases outside gene matches: 3. The germline V gene has CDR1 LGHNA and CDR2 YSLEER. The CDR3 is CASSQVAGGSYNEQFF. The CDR3 DNA reads as TGCGCCAGCAGCCAAGTGGCGGGGGGTTCCTACAATGAGCAGTTCTTC.

V usage is TRBV2 and J usage is TRBJ2-7; D ambiguous. Germline CDR1 and CDR2: SNHLY and FYNNEI. The V and J ends lost 1 base and 0 bases respectively, with 10 bases between them. This CDR3 comprises 15 residues. The CDR3 spells CASSEDTASSYEQYF. For the CDR3, the DNA is TGTGCCAGCAGTGAAGATACGGCGAGCTCCTACGAGCAGTACTTC.

The rearrangement links TRBV5-1 to TRBJ1-1; no firm D call. The germline V gene encodes CDR1 SGHRS and CDR2 YFSETQ. V was cut by 0 bases and J by 0 bases, with 9 bases left in between. The CDR3 loop spans 15 amino acids. For the CDR3, the DNA is TGCGCCAGCAGCTTGGAGGGAGGAGTGAACACTGAAGCTTTCTTT. Protein product: CASSLEGGVNTEAFF.

The rearrangement uses TRBV6-2 or TRBV6-3 and TRBJ1-1, with 10 nucleotides matching TRBD1. Germline CDR1 and CDR2: MNHEY and SVGEGT. The CDR3 totals 19 residues. V was clipped by 3 bases and J by 3 bases; unmatched bases: 16. CDR3 bases: TGTGCCAGCAGTTATCCCGGGACAGGGGATGTACGGTGGGACACTGAAGCTTTCTTT. The encoded protein is CASSYPGTGDVRWDTEAFF.

The rearrangement links TRBV15 to TRBJ1-5, with D uncertain. V lost 0 bases, J lost 2 bases, and 20 bases lay in between. CDR3 length equals 19 residues. Looked up from germline, CDR1 is LNHNV and CDR2 is YYDKDF (reference sequence). CDR3 sequence: CATSRDLRTVPEGNQPQHF. The CDR3 DNA reads as TGTGCCACCAGCAGAGATCTTAGGACGGTCCCCGAGGGCAATCAGCCCCAGCATTTT.

This clone occurred once. The gene calls are TRBV5-6 and TRBJ1-1; a weak D match, TRBD1 (5 bases). The CDR3 runs 14 residues. From germline, CDR1 is SGHDT and CDR2 YYEEEE. Trimming stripped 3 bases from V and 9 bases from J, with 18 bases between. CDR3 sequence (DNA): TGTGCCAGCAGCTCCCACCTGGGGGACTTTCAAGCTTTCTTT. Translation gives CASSSHLGDFQAFF.

The chain carries TRBV28 and TRBJ1-3; the D gene is possibly TRBD1 (6 bases). Germline values: CDR1 MDHEN, CDR2 SYDVKM. The CDR3 sequence is 15 residues long. The V end was cut by 7 bases, the J end by 4 bases, with 17 bases between. The CDR3 loop reads CASTKGEWSGNTIYF. In nucleotides, the CDR3 is TGTGCCAGCACGAAGGGGGAATGGTCCGGAAACACCATATATTTT.

The chain couples TRBV12-3 or TRBV12-4 to TRBJ1-1; D gene uncertain. V was clipped by 5 bases and J by 6 bases, with 10 bases between them. The CDR3 is 12 amino acids. In nucleotides, the CDR3 is TGTGCCAGCAGTCGTAACAGAGCTGAAGCTTTCTTT. Its translation is CASSRNRAEAFF.

This clone was picked up one time. V usage is TRBV5-5 and J usage is TRBJ1-2, with 8 bases aligning to TRBD1. V shed 4 bases and J 3 bases; nucleotides not matched to a gene: 8. Per germline, CDR1 SGHKS and CDR2 YYEKEE (reference sequence). This CDR3 spans 15 amino acids. CDR3 in DNA: TGTGCCAGCAGCCATTTTGGGACAGGTGACTATGGCTACACCTTC. It yields the protein CASSHFGTGDYGYTF.

The chain is built from TRBV2 and TRBJ2-5, with D maybe TRBD1 (6 bases). Trimming left V 0 bases short and J 1 base short, with 15 bases between. Germline V lookup: CDR1 SNHLY, CDR2 FYNNEI. This CDR3 contains 17 residues. The CDR3: CASSEAGPGDIQETQYF. The DNA for the CDR3 is TGTGCCAGCAGTGAAGCGGGACCAGGGGACATCCAAGAGACCCAGTACTTC.

The gene calls are TRBV5-4 and TRBJ2-3; 9 bases are shared with TRBD1. Trimming cost V 6 bases and J 1 base; bases outside gene matches: 9. The germline V gene has CDR1 SGHNT and CDR2 YYREEE (reference sequence). The CDR3 spans 16 residues. The CDR3 nucleotides are TGTGCCAGCACCTCGGGGAGGGACAGGGGCACAGATACGCAGTATTTT. Its protein product is CASTSGRDRGTDTQYF.

This chain joins TRBV5-3 and TRBJ2-1; tentatively, D is TRBD2 (5 bases). TRBV5-3 belongs to the ORF category, with a function that is uncertain. V was shortened by 0 bases and J by 5 bases, with 30 bases between the two germline ends. This CDR3 contains 21 residues. For the CDR3, the DNA is TGTGCCAGAAGCTTGGCCCCACTAGAATTCTGGCCTCCCGCGCATCACAATGAGCAGTTCTTC. As protein: CARSLAPLEFWPPAHHNEQFF.